Listed below are T cell receptor beta chains from one sample, sequenced in a study of T cell repertoires in cytomegalovirus infection. Using its own MiXCR run on the reads, TCRdb lists one record per CDR3 protein. The sample lists some 270,000 distinct CDR3 sequences; about 15% were seen once. The sample was CD8+ T cells from PBMCs. These receptor sequences come from a human donor in good health (CMV status not recorded). Some clones in this sample may be carry-over from other donors' samples. The CDR3 runs from the conserved cysteine through the conserved F or W. Fields, in order: clone size, V gene, D gene, J gene, CDR3 DNA, CDR3 protein. D genes are given only for firm matches. The size of a clone is reported for some rows only, either as once, few or many, or as a class for expanded clones.

few	TRBV4-2	.	TRBJ1-2	TGTGCCAGCAGCCAAGATCCCGCAGGGAACTATGGCTACACCTTC	CASSQDPAGNYGYTF
few	TRBV25-1	TRBD2	TRBJ2-5	TGTGCCAGCAGTGAATACTTTCTAGCGGCCCAAGAGACCCAGTACTTC	CASSEYFLAAQETQYF
.	TRBV6-1	.	TRBJ2-7	TGTGCCAGCAGTGAAGCTCTTTTTGGGGAGGTGGACGAGCAGTACTTC	CASSEALFGEVDEQYF
many	TRBV7-2	.	TRBJ2-7	TGTGCCAGCAGCCCTCGAGACACGTCCTACGAGCAGTACTTC	CASSPRDTSYEQYF
.	TRBV7-8	.	TRBJ2-7	TGTGCCAGCAGCACTAACTTCCCCGGAGGGTACGAGCAGTACTTC	CASSTNFPGGYEQYF
few	TRBV28	.	TRBJ2-7	TGTGCCAGCAGTTTATTGGAGGTGATGTACGAGCAGTACTTC	CASSLLEVMYEQYF
many	TRBV7-6	.	TRBJ2-3	TGTGCCAGCAGCGGAAGGACAGCCGCTAGCACAGATACGCAGTATTTT	CASSGRTAASTDTQYF
many	TRBV7-9	.	TRBJ2-3	TGTGCCAGCAGTTCCGCCCGGGACGCCACAGATACGCAGTATTTT	CASSSARDATDTQYF
.	TRBV5-1	.	TRBJ2-1	TGCGCCAGCAGCTTGGTGTCAGGGAGGAATGAGCAGTTCTTC	CASSLVSGRNEQFF
.	TRBV5-6	.	TRBJ2-3	TGTGCCAGCAGCTTCGGATCAGGGGCCGACACAGATACGCAGTATTTT	CASSFGSGADTDTQYF
.	TRBV28	TRBD2	TRBJ2-3	TGTGCCAGCAGTTTAGTAGCGGGGGTAACAGATACGCAGTATTTT	CASSLVAGVTDTQYF
many	TRBV2	TRBD1	TRBJ1-3	TGTGCCAGCAGTGAAGGGGCAGGGGGCTACTCTGGAAACACCATATATTTT	CASSEGAGGYSGNTIYF
many	TRBV7-8	TRBD1	TRBJ2-5	TGTGCCAGCAGCACCAGACAGGGGAGACACCAAGAGACCCAGTACTTC	CASSTRQGRHQETQYF
many	TRBV5-4	.	TRBJ2-7	TGTGCCAGCAGCTTCGGCGGCTTGAGCTCCTACGAGCAGTACTTC	CASSFGGLSSYEQYF
many	TRBV7-8	.	TRBJ1-4	TGTGCCAGCGGAAACCAGAAGTTCGAAAAACTGTTTTTT	CASGNQKFEKLFF
.	TRBV15	.	TRBJ1-5	TGTACCACCGGCAATCGTGGCTCTCTGGATCAGCCCCAGCATTTT	CTTGNRGSLDQPQHF
once	TRBV5-1	.	TRBJ1-6	TGCGCCAGCAGCTTGGCCGGGGCGGGCTATAATTCACCCCTCCACTTT	CASSLAGAGYNSPLHF
many	TRBV7-2	.	TRBJ1-2	TGTGCCAGCAGCTTTCAGGGTCTGGGGATCTATGGCTACACCTTC	CASSFQGLGIYGYTF
.	TRBV2	TRBD1	TRBJ1-6	TGTGCCAGCACCGAGATTAGGGGGCAGTCACCCCTCCACTTT	CASTEIRGQSPLHF
.	TRBV5-1	TRBD1	TRBJ1-2	TGCGCCAGCAGCTTGGATGGGACAGACGGCTACACCTTC	CASSLDGTDGYTF
few	TRBV5-1	.	TRBJ2-2	TGCGCCAGCAGCTTGGTCGGGGGCGCGGTCACCGGGGAGCTGTTTTTT	CASSLVGGAVTGELFF
many	TRBV7-6	.	TRBJ2-1	TGTGCCAGCAGCTTAGCGGGGTGGGATGAGCAGTTCTTC	CASSLAGWDEQFF
many	TRBV7-8	TRBD2	TRBJ2-3	TGTGCCAGCAGCCCCCGGGGTAGCGGGGGTACTACAGATACGCAGTATTTT	CASSPRGSGGTTDTQYF
.	TRBV20-1	.	TRBJ2-7	TGCAGTGCCCGGGCTACGGCTTACGAGCAGTACTTC	CSARATAYEQYF
.	TRBV29-1	TRBD1	TRBJ1-2	TGCAGCGTTGACCTGACAGGGCTATCGAACTATGGCTACACCTTC	CSVDLTGLSNYGYTF
.	TRBV29-1	.	TRBJ1-2	TGCAGCGTTGAAACCCCTGACAAGAACTATGGCTACACCTTC	CSVETPDKNYGYTF
few	TRBV6-2/TRBV6-3	TRBD1	TRBJ1-5	TGTGCCAGCCTTGACTGGGACAGGGGTAGCAATCAGCCCCAGCATTTT	CASLDWDRGSNQPQHF
many	TRBV20-1	.	TRBJ2-3	TGCAGTGCCAAAAGGGGGGGGGACGCAGATACGCAGTATTTT	CSAKRGGDADTQYF
.	TRBV6-2/TRBV6-3	TRBD1	TRBJ1-5	TGTGCCAGCAGCTTGACCTTGGGACAGCCAAATCAGCCCCAGCATTTT	CASSLTLGQPNQPQHF
.	TRBV7-8	.	TRBJ2-2	TGTGCCAGCAGCTTAGAGTACAGCGCGAACACCGGGGAGCTGTTTTTT	CASSLEYSANTGELFF
many	TRBV7-6	.	TRBJ2-1	TGTGCCAGCAGCCCACTTCACCTGGATATCTACAATGAGCAGTTCTTC	CASSPLHLDIYNEQFF
many	TRBV28	.	TRBJ1-1	TGTGCCAGCAGTCCATTTGCCGAACGGCCAGAAACTGAAGCTTTCTTT	CASSPFAERPETEAFF
.	TRBV6-2/TRBV6-3	TRBD2	TRBJ2-1	TGTGCCAGCAGTTACTCTATGGCGGGGGGAGGGGAGCAGTTCTTC	CASSYSMAGGGEQFF
many	TRBV6-2/TRBV6-3	.	TRBJ2-1	TGTGCCAGCAGTTCCCGAAGTTACAATGAGCAGTTCTTC	CASSSRSYNEQFF
few	TRBV2	TRBD1	TRBJ2-5	TGTGCCAGCGCTAGGAACAGGGGGCTGAAAGAGACCCAGTACTTC	CASARNRGLKETQYF
many	TRBV11-3	.	TRBJ2-7	TGTGCCAGCAGCGAGACCTCGACAGGTGTGAACTACGAGCAGTACTTC	CASSETSTGVNYEQYF
.	TRBV2	TRBD1	TRBJ2-2	TGTGCCAGCAGCCCCCCGGGACAGGGACTCTTCGGGGAGCTGTTTTTT	CASSPPGQGLFGELFF
.	TRBV19	.	TRBJ2-3	TGTGCCAGTAGTAACCCCCTACGGTATGGGGGGCACACCACAGATACGCAGTATTTT	CASSNPLRYGGHTTDTQYF
many	TRBV28	TRBD1	TRBJ2-7	TGTGCCAGCAGTTGGCGGGACAGGGGGCGGCACGAGCAGTACTTC	CASSWRDRGRHEQYF
.	TRBV28	TRBD2	TRBJ2-1	TGTGCCAGCAGTTTCGGGACTAACACTTGGGATGAGCAGTTCTTC	CASSFGTNTWDEQFF
many	TRBV7-4	.	TRBJ1-1	TGTGCCAGCAGCTTGAGTCGCAGGGATACTTCTGAAGCTTTCTTT	CASSLSRRDTSEAFF
many	TRBV27	TRBD1	TRBJ2-2	TGTGCCAGCAGGATAGGGGACAGGGAGACCGGGGAGCTGTTTTTT	CASRIGDRETGELFF
.	TRBV6-1	.	TRBJ1-4	TGTGCCAGCAGCGTCGGCCTACCCGGGTCCCATGAAAAACTGTTTTTT	CASSVGLPGSHEKLFF
once	TRBV29-1	TRBD1	TRBJ2-3	TGCAGCGTCCGGACAGGGATTCTTCCTAGCACAGATACGCAGTATTTT	CSVRTGILPSTDTQYF
.	TRBV7-6	.	TRBJ2-5	TGTGCTAGCAGCTTATCGACCTCTCCCTACCAAGAGACCCAGTACTTC	CASSLSTSPYQETQYF
few	TRBV12-3/TRBV12-4	.	TRBJ1-3	TGTGCCAGCAGTTCAAGGGACGGAGGAAACACCATATATTTT	CASSSRDGGNTIYF